The sequence of this T cell receptor (beta chain) was determined in a study of blood T cells in healthy people across ages. In the study overall: Per every two T cells, about one barcoded beta molecule was captured by template switching.

A sample-barcoded 5' primer and a J-beta primer mix were used in a second PCR of about 6 to 11 cycles. MiXCR, run by TCRdb on the 5' RACE reads, gives a single entry per CDR3 protein. This repertoire shows about 1.8 million distinct CDR3 sequences, about 50% found once; its top ten account for about 2.1%. Losses at the gene ends were 2 bases for V and 0 bases for J; bases not matched to a gene: 4. CDR1 LGHDT and CDR2 YNNKEL come from the germline V gene (reference sequence). The CDR3 is 16 residues long. Study-level results: A conclusive naive versus antigen-experienced comparison was prevented by the unsorted PBMCs. Unknown donor CMV status possibly confounded expanded clonotype changes.

A remark on this clonotype: Its target is not known.

This receptor was taken from a woman aged 40-49 years in good health. J is TRBJ2-3 and V is TRBV3-1, with 8 bases that match TRBD2. Sequences were obtained from blood. CDR3 coding DNA: TGTGCCAGCAGCCAATGGCGGGGGGTTAGCACAGATACGCAGTATTTT. Translating it yields CASSQWRGVSTDTQYF.